Below, 24 T cell receptor beta chains from the same sample are listed, as sequenced in a study of post-analysis software for immune sequencing data. Whole-study findings and limits: Elevated frequency relative to controls characterized roughly five TRBV segments in patients, TRBV5-6, TRBV5-1 and TRBV20-1 among them.

No antigens are known for them. The authors incorporated unique molecular identifiers into the TCR beta cDNA libraries. TCRdb re-called the PCR reads through MiXCR, storing one row per CDR3 protein. The sample has some 690,000 distinct CDR3 sequences; around 27% are singletons. The material sequenced was blood. These receptors were taken from a girl aged 5-17 years with multiple sclerosis.

The chain recombines TRBV6-6 with TRBJ2-7; D is unresolved. V was trimmed by 0 bases and J by 4 bases, leaving 10 bases between them. There are 14 residues in the CDR3. The germline V gene has CDR1 MNHNY and CDR2 SVGAGI (reference sequence). Written as DNA, the CDR3 is TGTGCCAGCAGTTACTCCCAAAAACGATACGAGCAGTACTTC. Residues: CASSYSQKRYEQYF.

V is TRBV20-1 and J is TRBJ2-1; TRBD1 matches 11 bases. This CDR3 region has 14 residues. With 5 bases clipped from V and 6 bases from J, the junction kept 6 bases outside the gene matches. Germline values: CDR1 DFQATT, CDR2 SNEGSKA (reference sequence). The CDR3 DNA reads TGCAGTGCTTTCGGGACAGGGGGGATCAATGAGCAGTTCTTC. Protein product: CSAFGTGGINEQFF.

This chain uses TRBV5-4 with TRBJ2-7, with D tentatively TRBD2 (6 bases). CDR1 and CDR2 from the germline V gene are SGHNT and YYREEE (reference sequence). Trimming pared 6 bases from V and 0 bases from J, leaving 19 bases between. The CDR3 contains 16 residues. CDR3 coding DNA: TGTGCCAGCACCACAGGACCGCTGACTAGCTCCTACGAGCAGTACTTC. Its protein is CASTTGPLTSSYEQYF.

The genes are TRBV4-1 and TRBJ2-5, with 14 bases fitting TRBD2. The CDR3 consists of 16 residues. V dropped 1 base and J dropped 5; count of bases not matched to a gene: 3. The germline V gene has CDR1 MGHRA and CDR2 YSYEKL. CDR3 sequence reads: CASSQATSGGEETQYF. CDR3 coding DNA: TGCGCCAGCAGCCAAGCGACTAGCGGGGGGGAGGAGACCCAGTACTTC.

This clonotype appeared a few times. The rearrangement uses TRBV20-1 and TRBJ2-5, with TRBD2 matching over 8 bases. This CDR3 has 16 amino acids. With V trimmed by 0 bases and J by 1 base, 7 bases remained unmatched. Germline CDR1 and CDR2: DFQATT and SNEGSKA (reference sequence). CDR3 coding DNA: TGCAGTGCTAGAGATCGGCGCGGGGGGTCCCAAGAGACCCAGTACTTC. Its translation: CSARDRRGGSQETQYF.

The CDR3 reads CASSTQTGPYSGDTQYF. For the CDR3, the DNA is TGTGCCAGTAGTACACAGACAGGCCCATACAGCGGAGATACGCAGTATTTT. The chain employs TRBV19 and TRBJ2-3; possible D gene TRBD1, 6 bases. This CDR3 comprises 17 residues. Deletions cut 4 bases from V and 5 bases from J, with 22 bases between. The germline V gene encodes CDR1 LNHDA and CDR2 SQIVND (reference sequence).

The chain has TRBV5-1 and TRBJ1-4; 12 bases agree with TRBD1. Germline V gene data show CDR1 as SGHRS and CDR2 as YFSETQ. V lost 3 bases, J lost 8 bases, and 5 bases stayed unmatched. There are 15 residues in the CDR3. CDR3 in amino acids: CASSWGQGAREKLFF. DNA of the CDR3: TGCGCCAGCAGCTGGGGACAGGGGGCGCGAGAAAAACTGTTTTTT.

This clonotype occurred a few times. The rearrangement links TRBV4-3 to TRBJ2-1, with D tentatively TRBD2 (5 bases). Germline V gene data show CDR1 as LGHNA and CDR2 as YSLEER. Trimming removed 0 bases from V and 9 bases from J, with 18 bases in between. The CDR3 extends over 16 amino acids. CDR3 in DNA: TGCGCCAGCAGCCAAGATGAGGACTCGGAGAGGAGTGAGCAGTTCTTC. As protein: CASSQDEDSERSEQFF.

This clonotype has only a few counts. The chain couples TRBV24-1 to TRBJ1-1; the D gene is possibly TRBD1 (6 bases). The CDR3 spans 13 residues. Germline V CDR1 and CDR2: KGHDR, SFDVKD. The V end was cut by 9 bases, the J end by 5 bases, with 15 bases between. CDR3 protein: CATEHRRGTEAFF. Written as DNA, the CDR3 is TGTGCCACCGAACACCGGAGGGGGACTGAAGCTTTCTTT.

On this clonotype itself: A much bigger clone sits one base away, suggesting this may be a read error. The CDR3 nucleotides are TGCAGCGTTGGTTCCAAGGTGCAGTATTTT. This sequence encodes CSVGSKVQYF. The gene calls are TRBV29-1 and TRBJ2-3; D remains unclear. From germline, CDR1 is SQVTM and CDR2 ANQGSEA. CDR3 length: 10 amino acids. V was clipped by 4 bases and J by 11 bases, with 10 bases between them.

The sample holds a few counts of this clonotype. The genes are TRBV24-1 and TRBJ1-1; tentatively, D is TRBD1 (5 bases). V lost 6 bases to trimming and J lost 0 bases, with 7 bases between them. CDR1 KGHDR and CDR2 SFDVKD come from the germline V gene. The CDR3 totals 13 residues. The CDR3 sequence is CATSRGLNTEAFF. CDR3 nucleotide sequence: TGTGCCACCAGTCGGGGGTTGAACACTGAAGCTTTCTTT.

This clonotype was detected only a few times. The chain links TRBV5-1 to TRBJ1-1; D gene uncertain. The V and J ends lost 1 base and 1 base respectively, with 8 bases between them. Germline CDR1 and CDR2: SGHRS and YFSETQ. CDR3 size: 14 residues. The CDR3: CASSLSSWNTEAFF. The DNA of the CDR3 is TGCGCCAGCAGCTTGTCGTCCTGGAACACTGAAGCTTTCTTT.

J is TRBJ2-7 and V is TRBV6-5, with 12 bases lining up with TRBD2. The CDR3 has 15 residues. Per germline, CDR1 MNHEY and CDR2 SVGAGI. The V segment lost 5 bases and the J segment 3 bases; nucleotides outside the gene matches: 5. CDR3 in DNA: TGTGCCAGCAGTAGATGGACTAGCGGGATCTACGAGCAGTACTTC. It translates to CASSRWTSGIYEQYF.

This clonotype has only a few counts. This CDR3 is CASGLVLSDSTGFAYEQYF. The CDR3 coding sequence is TGTGCCAGTGGATTGGTCCTGTCAGATTCGACAGGGTTCGCCTACGAGCAGTACTTC. The rearrangement links TRBV7-2 to TRBJ2-7; 7 nucleotides align to TRBD1. Germline CDR1 SGHTA, CDR2 FQGNSA. The CDR3 runs 19 residues. The junction had 25 bases not matched to a gene; V was cut back by 9 bases and J by 2 bases.

CDR3 in amino acids: CASSQDLQGPSRKLFF. The CDR3 nucleotides read TGCGCCAGCAGCCAAGATCTACAGGGACCTTCTCGAAAACTGTTTTTT. This sequence joins TRBV4-1 and TRBJ1-4; weak D call: TRBD1 (6 bases). The V gene's germline CDR1 is MGHRA and CDR2 YSYEKL. This CDR3 region has 16 residues. Trimming took 0 bases from V and 10 from J, leaving 18 bases between them.

The chain couples TRBV2 to TRBJ1-2; D unclear. This CDR3 is 12 amino acids long. The germline V gene encodes CDR1 SNHLY and CDR2 FYNNEI. Deletions cut 1 base from V and 2 bases from J, with 2 bases between. In nucleotides, the CDR3 is TGTGCCAGCAGTGAAGTGAACTATGGCTACACCTTC. Protein: CASSEVNYGYTF.

This clonotype was seen more than once but under ten times. V and J are TRBV29-1 and TRBJ2-4; TRBD1 agrees at 8 bases. CDR3 length: 15 residues. Trimming cost V 7 bases and J 1 base; bases outside gene matches: 9. The germline V gene encodes CDR1 SQVTM and CDR2 ANQGSEA. CDR3 in amino acids: CSEDQGAVAKNIQYF. DNA for the CDR3: TGCAGCGAGGATCAGGGGGCGGTCGCCAAAAACATTCAGTACTTC.

Worth noting for this clonotype: This may be a read error, as it is one base from a much larger clone. The chain joins TRBV6-5 to TRBJ2-7; the D gene is possibly TRBD1 (6 bases). The germline V gene encodes CDR1 MNHEY and CDR2 SVGAGI. The CDR3 runs 12 residues. CDR3 DNA sequence: TGTGCCGGCAGAAATGGACAGCACTTGTGGTACTTC. This sequence encodes CAGRNGQHLWYF.

This sequence joins TRBV4-1 and TRBJ1-5; TRBD1 is a possible D gene (6 bases). Germline lookup yields CDR1 MGHRA and CDR2 YSYEKL. The V end was cut by 2 bases, the J end by 4 bases, with 12 bases between. The CDR3 length is 15 residues. The DNA of the CDR3 is TGCGCCAGCAGCCAACACGAGGGGGGGAATCAGCCCCAGCATTTT. Amino acid sequence: CASSQHEGGNQPQHF.

The V gene is TRBV5-1, the J gene TRBJ2-5; D is unclear. Germline values: CDR1 SGHRS, CDR2 YFSETQ. V was pared by 5 bases and J by 1 base, with 6 bases between. The CDR3 runs 12 residues. The chain's CDR3 is CASRAGQETQYF. The DNA for the CDR3 is TGCGCCAGCAGGGCAGGCCAAGAGACCCAGTACTTC.

This clonotype has a handful of counts. This chain connects TRBV3-1 to TRBJ2-1; maybe TRBD2 (6 bases). From germline, CDR1 is LGHDT and CDR2 YNNKEL (reference sequence). V was pared by 4 bases and J by 1 base, with 26 bases between. This CDR3 has 20 amino acids. The CDR3 here is CASSRPADYGARPSYNEQFF. The CDR3 DNA follows: TGTGCCAGCAGCCGCCCAGCGGACTACGGGGCTCGGCCGTCCTACAATGAGCAGTTCTTC.

In this sample, this clonotype turned up a few times. The chain carries TRBV20-1 and TRBJ1-1; tentatively, D is TRBD1 (5 bases). Trimming took 3 bases from V and 2 from J, leaving 10 bases between them. The CDR3 length is 13 residues. Germline V gene lookup returns CDR1 DFQATT and CDR2 SNEGSKA (reference sequence). Here the CDR3 DNA reads TGCAGTGCTAGGGTAGACAGAAACACTGAAGCTTTCTTT. Residues: CSARVDRNTEAFF.

The chain recombines TRBV7-2 with TRBJ2-1; D not certain. The germline V gene has CDR1 SGHTA and CDR2 FQGNSA. This CDR3 is 11 amino acids long. The V end lost 3 bases, the J end lost 10 bases, and 7 bases lay between the germline ends. Here the CDR3 reads CASSFAQEQFF. The CDR3 DNA sequence: TGTGCCAGCAGCTTCGCTCAGGAGCAGTTCTTC.

This clonotype showed up just a few times. The chain employs TRBV29-1 and TRBJ2-3, with 7 bases lining up with TRBD2. Germline V lookup: CDR1 SQVTM, CDR2 ANQGSEA. V trimming: 6 bases; J trimming: 4 bases; junction bases outside the gene matches: 7. The length of the CDR3 is 13 residues. CDR3 nucleotides: TGCAGCGTGGAGACTAGCTCAGCAGATACGCAGTATTTT. Amino acid sequence: CSVETSSADTQYF.